This TCR beta chain was sequenced for a study of blood T cell repertoires in COVID-19. This clone occurred a few times. The V gene end was trimmed by 7 bases and the J gene end by 2 bases; junction bases not matched to a gene: 11. The CDR3 extends over 16 amino acids. The germline gives CDR1 SQVTM, CDR2 ANQGSEA. Method: immunoSEQ multiplex PCR; TCRdb's copy keeps in-frame clones and lacks some. The repertoire holds under 80,000 clones, with over 70% as singletons. The TCR was taken from a man in his forties or fifties with acute or convalescent COVID-19. The chain combines TRBV29-1 with TRBJ2-2; TRBD2 agrees at 9 bases. The source material was peripheral blood. In DNA, the CDR3 is TGCAGCGCATCGGGCGGTAGCGGGGGCAACACCGGGGAGCTGTTTTTT. It translates to CSASGGSGGNTGELFF.